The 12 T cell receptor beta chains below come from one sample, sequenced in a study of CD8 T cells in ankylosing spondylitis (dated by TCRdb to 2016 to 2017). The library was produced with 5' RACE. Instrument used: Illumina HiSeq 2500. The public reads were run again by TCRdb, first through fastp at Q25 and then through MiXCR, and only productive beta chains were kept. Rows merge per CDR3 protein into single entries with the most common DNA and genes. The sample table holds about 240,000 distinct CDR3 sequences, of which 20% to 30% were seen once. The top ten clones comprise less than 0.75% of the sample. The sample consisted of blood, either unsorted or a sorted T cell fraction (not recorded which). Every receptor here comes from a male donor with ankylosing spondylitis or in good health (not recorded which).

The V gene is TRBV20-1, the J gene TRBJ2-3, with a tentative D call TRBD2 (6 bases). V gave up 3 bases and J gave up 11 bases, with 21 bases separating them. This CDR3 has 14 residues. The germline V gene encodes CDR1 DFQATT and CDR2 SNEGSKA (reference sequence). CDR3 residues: CSASPRWPHGGQYF. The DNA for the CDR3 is TGCAGTGCTAGCCCTCGATGGCCACACGGGGGGCAGTATTTT.

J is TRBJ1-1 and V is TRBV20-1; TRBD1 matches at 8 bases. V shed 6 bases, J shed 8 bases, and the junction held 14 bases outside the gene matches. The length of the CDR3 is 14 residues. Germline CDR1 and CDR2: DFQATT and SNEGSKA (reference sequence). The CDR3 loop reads CSASPGQGAPEAFF. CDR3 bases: TGCAGTGCAAGCCCCGGACAGGGCGCACCCGAAGCTTTCTTT.

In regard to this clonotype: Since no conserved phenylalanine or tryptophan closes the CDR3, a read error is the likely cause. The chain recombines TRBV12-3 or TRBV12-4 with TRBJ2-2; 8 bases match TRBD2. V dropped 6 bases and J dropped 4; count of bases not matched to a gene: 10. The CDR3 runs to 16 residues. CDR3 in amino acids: CASRLPGGAGTGELFS. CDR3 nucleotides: TGTGCCAGCAGACTTCCGGGGGGGGCCGGCACCGGGGAGCTGTTTTCT.

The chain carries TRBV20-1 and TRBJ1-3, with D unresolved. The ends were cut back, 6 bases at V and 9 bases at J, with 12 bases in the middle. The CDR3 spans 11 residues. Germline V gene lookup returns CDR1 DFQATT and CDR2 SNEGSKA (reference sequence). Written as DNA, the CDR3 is TGCAGTGCCACGACGGCTGGCACCATATATTTT. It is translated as CSATTAGTIYF.

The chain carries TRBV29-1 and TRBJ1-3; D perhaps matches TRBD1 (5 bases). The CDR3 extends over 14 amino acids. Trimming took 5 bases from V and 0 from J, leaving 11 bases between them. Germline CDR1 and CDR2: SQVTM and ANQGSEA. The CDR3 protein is CSVRDGHSGNTIYF. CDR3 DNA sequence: TGCAGCGTTCGGGACGGCCACTCTGGAAACACCATATATTTT.

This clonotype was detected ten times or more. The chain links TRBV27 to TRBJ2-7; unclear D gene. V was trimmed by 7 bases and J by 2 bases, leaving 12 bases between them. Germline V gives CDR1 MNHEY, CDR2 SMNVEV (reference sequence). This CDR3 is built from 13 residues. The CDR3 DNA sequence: TGTGCCAGCAAGTACGCGCAAACCTACGAGCAGTACTTC. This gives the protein CASKYAQTYEQYF.

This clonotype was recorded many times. CDR3 sequence: CASSQGTREGDTQYF. DNA for the CDR3: TGTGCCAGCAGCCAAGGGACTCGCGAGGGAGATACGCAGTATTTT. The chain combines TRBV3-1 with TRBJ2-3; TRBD2 is a possible D gene (5 bases). The germline CDR1 and CDR2 sequences are LGHDT and YNNKEL (reference sequence). CDR3 length: 15 amino acids. Trimming stripped 1 base from V and 5 bases from J, with 13 bases between.

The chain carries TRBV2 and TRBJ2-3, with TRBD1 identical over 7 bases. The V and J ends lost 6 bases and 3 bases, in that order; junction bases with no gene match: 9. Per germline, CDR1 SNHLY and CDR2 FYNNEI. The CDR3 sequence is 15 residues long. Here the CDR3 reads CASSLGQKITDTQYF. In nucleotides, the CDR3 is TGTGCCAGCAGCCTGGGACAGAAAATAACAGATACGCAGTATTTT.

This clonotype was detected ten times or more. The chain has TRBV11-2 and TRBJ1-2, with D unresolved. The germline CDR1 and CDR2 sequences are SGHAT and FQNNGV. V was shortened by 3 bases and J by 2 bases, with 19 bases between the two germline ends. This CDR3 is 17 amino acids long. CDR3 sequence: CASSFFGKSAPNYGYTF. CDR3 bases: TGTGCCAGCAGCTTCTTTGGAAAATCTGCACCAAACTATGGCTACACCTTC.

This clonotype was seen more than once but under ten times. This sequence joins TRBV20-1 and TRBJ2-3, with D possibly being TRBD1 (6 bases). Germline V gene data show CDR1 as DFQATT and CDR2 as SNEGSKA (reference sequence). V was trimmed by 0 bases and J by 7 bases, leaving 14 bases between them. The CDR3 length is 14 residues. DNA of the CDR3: TGCAGTGCTAGAGATTGGGGCAGGGGTAATACGCAGTATTTT. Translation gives CSARDWGRGNTQYF.

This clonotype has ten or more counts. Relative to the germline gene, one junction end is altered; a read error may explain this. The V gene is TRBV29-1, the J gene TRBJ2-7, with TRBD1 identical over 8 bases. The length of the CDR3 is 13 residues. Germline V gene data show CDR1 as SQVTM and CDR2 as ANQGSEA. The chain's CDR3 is CSVEGQGPYEQYF. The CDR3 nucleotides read TGCAGCGTCGAAGGACAGGGACCCTACGAGCAGTACTTC.

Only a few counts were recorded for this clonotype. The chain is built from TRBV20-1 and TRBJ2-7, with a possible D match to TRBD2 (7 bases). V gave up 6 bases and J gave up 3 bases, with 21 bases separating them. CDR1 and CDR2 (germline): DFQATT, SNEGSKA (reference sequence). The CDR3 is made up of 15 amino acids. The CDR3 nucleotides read TGCAGTGCCCCGAAGGGGGGGCCAAGAAACTACGAGCAGTACTTC. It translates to CSAPKGGPRNYEQYF.